The 14 T cell receptor beta chains given below trace back to one sample, sequenced in a study of blood T cell repertoires in COVID-19. Here immunoSEQ multiplex PCR was the method, and the copy in TCRdb shows in-frame clones only, minus some. The repertoire has roughly 250,000 clones, over 65% of them found once; the top ten carry approximately 3.2%. The sequenced sample was peripheral blood. The receptor set was obtained from a woman over 75 with acute or convalescent COVID-19.

V and J are TRBV6-2 or TRBV6-3 and TRBJ2-2, with 8 bases fitting TRBD2. The germline gives CDR1 MNHEY, CDR2 SVGEGT. Trimming removed 1 base from V and 5 bases from J; junction bases left unmatched: 9. This CDR3 region has 17 residues. The DNA for the CDR3 is TGTGCCAGCAGTTACTTGGGTGGACTAGCAAGGACCGGGGAGCTGTTTTTT. Translating it yields CASSYLGGLARTGELFF.

The chain uses TRBV18 and TRBJ2-2; D perhaps matches TRBD2 (6 bases). CDR1 and CDR2 (germline): KGHSH, LQKENI. Trimming removed 2 bases at V and 1 base at J, with 11 bases between. The CDR3 runs to 16 residues. The CDR3 DNA sequence: TGTGCCAGCTCACCAGTAGGTAGCGGGAACACCGGGGAGCTGTTTTTT. It specifies CASSPVGSGNTGELFF. Full variable domain (outside the CDR3, taken from reference TRBV18 and TRBJ2-2): NAGVMQNPRHLVRRRGQEARLRCSPMKGHSHVYWYRQLPEEGLKFMVYLQKENIIDESGMPKERFSAEFPKEGPSILRIQQVVRGDSAAYFCASSPVGSGNTGELFFGEGSRLTVL.

The CDR3 sequence is CASRGTGTGTGELFF. The DNA of the CDR3 is TGTGCCAGCAGGGGGACAGGGACGGGCACCGGGGAGCTGTTTTTT. The chain uses TRBV6-6 and TRBJ2-2, with 9 bases lining up with TRBD1. The junction had 6 bases not matched to a gene; V was cut back by 6 bases and J by 4 bases. CDR1 is MNHNY, CDR2 SVGAGI, per germline (reference sequence). The CDR3 consists of 15 residues.

The V and J genes are TRBV19 and TRBJ1-2, with a weak D call TRBD1 (5 bases). The CDR3 runs to 13 residues. Trimming left V 7 bases short and J 4 bases short, with 13 bases between. In germline, CDR1 is LNHDA, CDR2 SQIVND (reference sequence). The CDR3 sequence is CASTPTESYGYTF. In DNA, the CDR3 is TGTGCCAGTACCCCGACAGAGTCCTATGGCTACACCTTC.

The chain couples TRBV18 to TRBJ2-4; weak D call: TRBD1 (5 bases). CDR1 and CDR2 from the germline V gene are KGHSH and LQKENI. The V and J ends lost 2 bases and 1 base respectively, with 12 bases between them. The length of the CDR3 is 16 residues. CDR3 coding DNA: TGTGCCAGCTCACCAGCAGGGTTAGGGGCCAAAAACATTCAGTACTTC. This sequence encodes CASSPAGLGAKNIQYF.

The rearrangement links TRBV9 to TRBJ1-1; D is uncertain. CDR1 SGDLS and CDR2 YYNGEE come from the germline V gene. CDR3 length equals 12 residues. V was pared by 7 bases and J by 1 base, with 8 bases between. CDR3 DNA: TGTGCCAGCGGAACGGGGAACACTGAAGCTTTCTTT. Protein sequence: CASGTGNTEAFF.

This chain connects TRBV3-1 (or the pseudogene TRBV3-2) to TRBJ2-7; 8 bases are a match to TRBD2. Trimming cost V 5 bases and J 1 base; bases outside gene matches: 10. CDR3 length equals 16 residues. From germline, CDR1 is LGHDT and CDR2 YNNKEL (reference sequence). The CDR3 DNA reads as TGTGCCAGCAGCTTCCCAAGCGGGGGCCAATCCTACGAGCAGTACTTC. This encodes CASSFPSGGQSYEQYF.

The rearrangement uses TRBV13 and TRBJ2-7; TRBD1 agrees at 10 bases. V dropped 0 bases and J dropped 4; count of bases not matched to a gene: 0. Germline V gene data show CDR1 as PRHDT and CDR2 as FYEKMQ (reference sequence). This CDR3 has 14 amino acids. For the CDR3, the DNA is TGTGCCAGCAGCTTAGGGGACAGGGGGTACGAGCAGTACTTC. This encodes CASSLGDRGYEQYF. Full variable domain (remainder filled in from reference TRBV13 and TRBJ2-7): AAGVIQSPRHLIKEKRETATLKCYPIPRHDTVYWYQQGPGQDPQFLISFYEKMQSDKGSIPDRFSAQQFSDYHSELNMSSLELGDSALYFCASSLGDRGYEQYFGPGTRLTVT.

This chain uses TRBV30 with TRBJ2-3, with 9 bases matching TRBD1. Germline loops: CDR1 GTSNPN, CDR2 SVGIG (reference sequence). The length of the CDR3 is 15 residues. J was trimmed by 4 bases and V by 7 bases; bases with no gene match: 12. The CDR3 sequence is CAFPDRGSPPDTQYF. CDR3 coding DNA: TGTGCCTTCCCGGACAGGGGCTCCCCCCCAGATACGCAGTATTTT.

The CDR3 loop is CATTRVGFPNTEAFF. The CDR3 region has the DNA TGTGCCACTACCCGGGTGGGTTTCCCGAACACTGAAGCTTTCTTT. J is TRBJ1-1 and V is TRBV15, with D unresolved. This CDR3 is 15 amino acids long. The germline V gene encodes CDR1 LNHNV and CDR2 YYDKDF (reference sequence). V lost 9 bases, J lost 1 base, and 18 bases lay in between. The full variable domain, its missing parts supplied by reference TRBV15 and TRBJ1-1, is DAMVIQNPRYQVTQFGKPVTLSCSQTLNHNVMYWYQQKSSQAPKLLFHYYDKDFNNEADTPDNFQSRRPNTSFCFLDIRSPGLGDTAMYLCATTRVGFPNTEAFFGQGTRLTVV.

This sequence joins TRBV15 and TRBJ2-7, with D tentatively TRBD2 (6 bases). Looked up from germline, CDR1 is LNHNV and CDR2 is YYDKDF (reference sequence). This CDR3 region has 14 residues. Trimming took off 0 bases at V and 1 base at J, with 7 bases between the two ends. The CDR3 here is CATSRDRGSYEQYF. For the CDR3, the DNA is TGTGCCACCAGCAGAGATCGGGGGTCCTACGAGCAGTACTTC.

This sequence joins TRBV9 and TRBJ2-5, with 9 bases identical to TRBD2. The germline gives CDR1 SGDLS, CDR2 YYNGEE. Unmatched junction bases numbered 11, after V lost 0 bases and J lost 2 bases. This CDR3 spans 18 amino acids. The CDR3 sequence is CASSVVASGAVGQETQYF. CDR3 bases: TGTGCCAGCAGCGTAGTGGCTAGCGGGGCCGTTGGGCAAGAGACCCAGTACTTC.

This clone has a single count. The chain links TRBV3-1 (or the pseudogene TRBV3-2) to TRBJ1-2; 7 bases fit TRBD1. The trim removed 0 bases at V and 7 bases at J, leaving 11 bases unmatched. Germline V CDR1 and CDR2: LGHDT, YNNKEL (reference sequence). The CDR3 is made up of 16 amino acids. CDR3 nucleotides: TGTGCCAGCAGCCAAGAGGGGGTGAGGAGGGGGCTTGGCTACACCTTC. This translates into CASSQEGVRRGLGYTF.

This chain uses TRBV2 with TRBJ2-1; TRBD2 might be the D (6 bases). The CDR3 is 15 residues long. The V end lost 1 base, the J end lost 7 bases, and 14 bases lay between the germline ends. From germline, CDR1 is SNHLY and CDR2 FYNNEI. The CDR3 DNA is TGTGCCAGCAGTGAAGGGGAGGTTGGTAAGAATGAGCAGTTCTTC. Its protein product is CASSEGEVGKNEQFF.